The 18 T cell receptor beta chains given below trace back to one sample, sequenced in a study of identical twins. TCRdb redid the calling of the 5' RACE reads with MiXCR, one entry per CDR3 protein. The sample comprises hundreds of thousands of distinct CDR3 sequences, 18% of which are singletons, and approximately 14% rests with the top ten. A further study also used this sample, focusing on T cells expressing NK-cell markers.

Sequenced: PBMCs. Source of these receptors: a woman aged 18-30 years in good health.

The chain recombines TRBV5-1 with TRBJ2-7; tentatively, D is TRBD2 (6 bases). Germline values: CDR1 SGHRS, CDR2 YFSETQ. The V end was cut by 4 bases, the J end by 6 bases, with 11 bases between. The CDR3 contains 12 residues. CDR3 DNA: TGCGCCAGCAGCCCCTCGACTAGCGAGCAGTACTTC. It codes for CASSPSTSEQYF.

The chain combines TRBV20-1 with TRBJ2-7; D perhaps matches TRBD2 (6 bases). Germline loops: CDR1 DFQATT, CDR2 SNEGSKA (reference sequence). V lost 0 bases to trimming and J lost 6 bases, with 15 bases between them. CDR3 size: 14 residues. DNA for the CDR3: TGCAGTGCTAGAGATTCTCCTAGCGTAAGCGAGCAGTACTTC. As protein: CSARDSPSVSEQYF.

In this sample, this clonotype turned up a few times. This chain joins TRBV5-1 and TRBJ2-7, with D unresolved. Germline V CDR1 and CDR2: SGHRS, YFSETQ. The CDR3 runs to 12 residues. Trimming shortened V by 3 bases and J by 3 bases, and 7 bases separated the two germline ends. CDR3 sequence: CASSSVNYEQYF. CDR3 nucleotide sequence: TGCGCCAGCAGCTCCGTCAACTACGAGCAGTACTTC.

The chain combines TRBV11-2 with TRBJ2-1; 7 nucleotides align to TRBD2. The length of the CDR3 is 15 residues. Germline V gene sequence: CDR1 SGHAT, CDR2 FQNNGV. V shed 1 base and J 2 bases; nucleotides not matched to a gene: 2. CDR3 nucleotide sequence: TGTGCCAGCAGCTTAGGCCGGGGGGCCTACAATGAGCAGTTCTTC. This translates into CASSLGRGAYNEQFF. The whole variable domain, remainder taken from reference TRBV11-2 and TRBJ2-1, is EAGVAQSPRYKIIEKRQSVAFWCNPISGHATLYWYQQILGQGPKLLIQFQNNGVVDDSQLPKDRFSAERLKGVDSTLKIQPAKLEDSAVYLCASSLGRGAYNEQFFGPGTRLTVL.

This clonotype occurred a few times. V usage is TRBV9 and J usage is TRBJ2-3; D gene ambiguous. Germline V gene data show CDR1 as SGDLS and CDR2 as YYNGEE. This CDR3 has 15 residues. The V and J ends lost 0 bases and 2 bases respectively, with 10 bases between them. The CDR3, as DNA: TGTGCCAGCAGCGTAGAGGGTGGATTCACAGATACGCAGTATTTT. Amino acid sequence: CASSVEGGFTDTQYF. Based on the CDR3 plus reference TRBV9 and TRBJ2-3, the full variable domain is DSGVTQTPKHLITATGQRVTLRCSPRSGDLSVYWYQQSLDQGLQFLIQYYNGEERAKGNILERFSAQQFPDLHSELNLSSLELGDSALYFCASSVEGGFTDTQYFGPGTRLTVL.

This clonotype turned up a few times. V usage is TRBV7-9 and J usage is TRBJ2-7; D is possibly TRBD1 (5 bases). CDR3 length equals 16 residues. Germline CDR1 and CDR2: SEHNR and FQNEAQ (reference sequence). Trimming left V 5 bases short and J 3 bases short, with 20 bases between. The CDR3 nucleotides read TGTGCCAGCAGCCATTATCTGGGCAGGGCGAACTACGAGCAGTACTTC. It translates to CASSHYLGRANYEQYF.

The chain carries TRBV5-1 and TRBJ2-1, with D uncertain. Deletions cut 0 bases from V and 8 bases from J, with 12 bases between. CDR1 is SGHRS and CDR2 is YFSETQ in the germline V gene. This CDR3 region has 14 residues. The CDR3 region is CASSLEGGRDEQFF. CDR3 nucleotides: TGCGCCAGCAGCTTGGAAGGTGGACGCGATGAGCAGTTCTTC.

This clonotype has just a few counts. The V gene is TRBV15, the J gene TRBJ2-1, with no clear D. V lost 0 bases and J 4 bases, leaving 13 bases between the germline ends. Germline loops: CDR1 LNHNV, CDR2 YYDKDF (reference sequence). CDR3 size: 16 residues. CDR3 nucleotide sequence: TGTGCCACCAGCAGAGATAGTACCCGTTCTTACAATGAGCAGTTCTTC. This codes for CATSRDSTRSYNEQFF. Using reference TRBV15 and TRBJ2-1 for the parts outside the CDR3, the full variable domain is DAMVIQNPRYQVTQFGKPVTLSCSQTLNHNVMYWYQQKSSQAPKLLFHYYDKDFNNEADTPDNFQSRRPNTSFCFLDIRSPGLGDTAMYLCATSRDSTRSYNEQFFGPGTRLTVL.

This clonotype was seen a handful of times. The chain uses TRBV29-1 and TRBJ1-2; TRBD1 might be the D (6 bases). CDR1 is SQVTM, CDR2 ANQGSEA, per germline. This CDR3 comprises 14 residues. V was cut by 0 bases and J by 8 bases, with 16 bases left in between. The CDR3 DNA is TGCAGCGTTGAAGATGGAAGGGGGGGTTACGGCTACACCTTC. Protein product: CSVEDGRGGYGYTF. The variable domain in full, with the rest retrieved from reference TRBV29-1 and TRBJ1-2, is SAVISQKPSRDICQRGTSLTIQCQVDSQVTMMFWYRQQPGQSLTLIATANQGSEATYESGFVIDKFPISRPNLTFSTLTVSNMSPEDSSIYLCSVEDGRGGYGYTFGSGTRLTVV.

The rearrangement links TRBV6-5 to TRBJ2-7, with TRBD2 as a possible D gene (6 bases). V shed 0 bases and J shed 4 bases, with 10 bases lying between them. Germline V gene data show CDR1 as MNHEY and CDR2 as SVGAGI. This CDR3 has 14 amino acids. CDR3: CASSYSLEGYEQYF. CDR3 DNA: TGTGCCAGCAGTTACTCTCTGGAGGGGTACGAGCAGTACTTC.

This clonotype was observed once. The genes are TRBV5-1 and TRBJ2-1; weak D call: TRBD2 (5 bases). Trimming cost V 4 bases and J 4 bases, with 18 bases left between them. This CDR3 has 16 residues. The V gene's germline CDR1 is SGHRS and CDR2 YFSETQ. CDR3 in amino acids: CASSLRYGITYNEQFF. For the CDR3, the DNA is TGCGCCAGCAGCCTCCGGTACGGGATTACTTACAATGAGCAGTTCTTC.

The V call is TRBV12-3 or TRBV12-4, the J call TRBJ2-1, with 7 positions matching TRBD2. V dropped 7 bases and J dropped 6; count of bases not matched to a gene: 9. The length of the CDR3 is 14 residues. The CDR3 nucleotides are TGTGCCAGCACCCCTAAGGCGGGAGTCAATGAGCAGTTCTTC. Residues: CASTPKAGVNEQFF.

This rearrangement joins TRBV29-1 to TRBJ2-2, with 9 bases that match TRBD2. The CDR3 has 15 residues. CDR1 and CDR2 (germline): SQVTM, ANQGSEA. V gave up 7 bases and J gave up 3 bases; unmatched junction bases: 9. CDR3 protein: CSADIAGAYTGELFF. The CDR3 region has the DNA TGCAGCGCTGATATAGCGGGGGCGTACACCGGGGAGCTGTTTTTT.

The gene calls are TRBV10-3 and TRBJ2-1; tentatively, D is TRBD2 (6 bases). Deletions cut 4 bases from V and 3 bases from J, with 19 bases between. Germline-derived CDR1 and CDR2 are ENHRY and SYGVKD. This CDR3 has 17 residues. The CDR3 coding sequence is TGTGCCATCAGTGCCCCGGGGGAGGCGGAGATCTACAATGAGCAGTTCTTC. Translation gives CAISAPGEAEIYNEQFF.

The gene calls are TRBV5-1 and TRBJ2-6; D is perhaps TRBD1 (6 bases). Trimming left V 4 bases short and J 0 bases short, with 11 bases between. Per germline, CDR1 SGHRS and CDR2 YFSETQ. The CDR3 length is 16 residues. The CDR3 sequence is CASSPDSSSGANVLTF. As DNA, the CDR3 is TGCGCCAGCAGCCCGGACAGTTCCTCTGGGGCCAACGTCCTGACTTTC.

There are a few counts of this clonotype. The gene calls are TRBV3-1 and TRBJ2-2; TRBD2 might be the D (6 bases). The V end was cut by 1 base, the J end by 0 bases, with 9 bases between. The CDR3 totals 16 residues. The V gene's germline CDR1 is LGHDT and CDR2 YNNKEL (reference sequence). CDR3 DNA: TGTGCCAGCAGCCAAGGGGGCGGGGCGAACACCGGGGAGCTGTTTTTT. Translation gives CASSQGGGANTGELFF.

This clonotype was found a few times. CDR3 amino acids: CADTEAGIQREQFF. The CDR3 DNA sequence: TGTGCAGATACAGAGGCGGGAATACAACGTGAGCAGTTCTTC. The chain combines TRBV12-3 or TRBV12-4 with TRBJ2-1; D possibly corresponds to TRBD2 (6 bases). This CDR3 region has 14 residues.

The V and J genes are TRBV12-3 or TRBV12-4 and TRBJ2-1; D unclear. The V end was cut by 6 bases, the J end by 5 bases, with 11 bases between. This CDR3 has 13 residues. The CDR3 DNA reads as TGTGCCAGCAGCCTGACCGTTCACAATGAGCAGTTCTTC. This codes for CASSLTVHNEQFF.